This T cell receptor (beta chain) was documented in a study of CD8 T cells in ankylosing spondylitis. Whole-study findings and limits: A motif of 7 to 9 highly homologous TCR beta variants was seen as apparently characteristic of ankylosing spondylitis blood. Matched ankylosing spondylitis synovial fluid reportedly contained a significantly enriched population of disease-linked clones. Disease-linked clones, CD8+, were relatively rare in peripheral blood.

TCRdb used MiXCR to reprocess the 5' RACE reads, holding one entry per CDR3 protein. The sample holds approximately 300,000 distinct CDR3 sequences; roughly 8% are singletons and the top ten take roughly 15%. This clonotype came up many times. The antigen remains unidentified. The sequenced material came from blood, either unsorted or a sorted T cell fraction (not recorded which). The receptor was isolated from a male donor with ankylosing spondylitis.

CDR3 residues: CASSSLAGGLAEQFF. For the CDR3, the DNA is TGTGCCAGCAGCTCCCTAGCGGGAGGGTTGGCTGAGCAGTTCTTC. The V call is TRBV5-5, the J call TRBJ2-1, with 12 nucleotides matching TRBD2. The germline V gene encodes CDR1 SGHKS and CDR2 YYEKEE (reference sequence). The CDR3 runs to 15 residues. V dropped 3 bases and J dropped 9; count of bases not matched to a gene: 7.